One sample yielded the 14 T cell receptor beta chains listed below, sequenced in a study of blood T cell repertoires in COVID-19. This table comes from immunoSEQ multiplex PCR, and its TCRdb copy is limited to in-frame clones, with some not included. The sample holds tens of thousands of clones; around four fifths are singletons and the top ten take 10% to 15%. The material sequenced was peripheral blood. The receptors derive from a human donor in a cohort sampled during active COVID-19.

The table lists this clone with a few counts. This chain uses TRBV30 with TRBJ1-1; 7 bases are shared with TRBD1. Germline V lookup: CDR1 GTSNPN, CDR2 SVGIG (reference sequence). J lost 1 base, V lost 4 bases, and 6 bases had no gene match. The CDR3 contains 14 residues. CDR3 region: CAWTRGPENTEAFF. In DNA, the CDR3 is TGTGCCTGGACGAGGGGGCCAGAGAACACTGAAGCTTTCTTT.

The CDR3 protein is CASSYNYPEEAFF. The CDR3 nucleotides are TGTGCCAGCAGTTACAACTATCCAGAGGAAGCTTTCTTT. The V gene is TRBV6-2 or TRBV6-3, the J gene TRBJ1-1; D remains unclear. This CDR3 region has 13 residues. Per the germline V gene, CDR1 is MNHEY and CDR2 is SVGEGT. Deletions cut 2 bases from V and 8 bases from J, with 12 bases between.

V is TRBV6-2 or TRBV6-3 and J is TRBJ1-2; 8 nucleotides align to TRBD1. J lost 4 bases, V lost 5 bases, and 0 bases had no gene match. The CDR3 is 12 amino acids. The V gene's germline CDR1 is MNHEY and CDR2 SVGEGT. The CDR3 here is CASSQGAYGYTF. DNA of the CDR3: TGTGCCAGCAGTCAGGGGGCCTATGGCTACACCTTC.

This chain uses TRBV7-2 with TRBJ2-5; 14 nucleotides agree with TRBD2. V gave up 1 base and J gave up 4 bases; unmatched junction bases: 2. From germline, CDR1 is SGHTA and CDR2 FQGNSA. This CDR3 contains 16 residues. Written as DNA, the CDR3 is TGTGCCAGCAGCTTAGGACTAGCGGGGGGGAGAGAGACCCAGTACTTC. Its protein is CASSLGLAGGRETQYF.

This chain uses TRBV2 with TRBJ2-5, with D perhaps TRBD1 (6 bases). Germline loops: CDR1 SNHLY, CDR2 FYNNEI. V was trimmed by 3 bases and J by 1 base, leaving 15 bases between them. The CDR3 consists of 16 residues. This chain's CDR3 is CASSEPGQIIQETQYF. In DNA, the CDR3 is TGTGCCAGCAGTGAGCCGGGACAAATAATCCAAGAGACCCAGTACTTC. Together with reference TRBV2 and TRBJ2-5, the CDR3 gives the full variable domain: EPEVTQTPSHQVTQMGQEVILRCVPISNHLYFYWYRQILGQKVEFLVSFYNNEISEKSEIFDDQFSVERPDGSNFTLKIRSTKLEDSAMYFCASSEPGQIIQETQYFGPGTRLLVL.

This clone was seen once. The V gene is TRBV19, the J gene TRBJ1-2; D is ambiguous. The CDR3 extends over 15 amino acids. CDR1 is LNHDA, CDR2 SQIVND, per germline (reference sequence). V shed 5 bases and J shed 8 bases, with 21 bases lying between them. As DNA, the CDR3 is TGTGCCAGTAGTCAAATTCCAGGACTCCCCAAAGGCTACACCTTC. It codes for CASSQIPGLPKGYTF.

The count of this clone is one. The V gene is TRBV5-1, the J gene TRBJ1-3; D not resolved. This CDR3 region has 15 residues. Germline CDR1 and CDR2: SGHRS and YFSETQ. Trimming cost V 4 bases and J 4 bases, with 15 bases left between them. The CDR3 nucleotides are TGCGCCAGCAGCCGGGATGGAGGGCCAGGAAACACCATATATTTT. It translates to CASSRDGGPGNTIYF. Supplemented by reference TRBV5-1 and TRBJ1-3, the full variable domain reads KAGVTQTPRYLIKTRGQQVTLSCSPISGHRSVSWYQQTPGQGLQFLFEYFSETQRNKGNFPGRFSGRQFSNSRSEMNVSTLELGDSALYLCASSRDGGPGNTIYFGEGSWLTVV.

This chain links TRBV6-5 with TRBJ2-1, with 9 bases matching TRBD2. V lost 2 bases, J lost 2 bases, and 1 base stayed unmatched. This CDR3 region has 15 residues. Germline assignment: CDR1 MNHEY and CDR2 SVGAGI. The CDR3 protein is CASSYAGGPYNEQFF. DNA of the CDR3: TGTGCCAGCAGTTACGCGGGGGGGCCCTACAATGAGCAGTTCTTC.

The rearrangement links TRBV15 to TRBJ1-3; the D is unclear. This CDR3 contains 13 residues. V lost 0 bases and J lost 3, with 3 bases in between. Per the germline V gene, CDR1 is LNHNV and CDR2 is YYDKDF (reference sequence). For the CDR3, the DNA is TGTGCCACCAGCAGAGAATATGGAAACACCATATATTTT. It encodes CATSREYGNTIYF.

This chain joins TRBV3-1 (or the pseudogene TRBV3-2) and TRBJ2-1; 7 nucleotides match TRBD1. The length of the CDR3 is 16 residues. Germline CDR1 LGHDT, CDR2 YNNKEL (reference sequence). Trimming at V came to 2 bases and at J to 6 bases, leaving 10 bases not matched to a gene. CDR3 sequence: CASSQQSAQGFNEQFF. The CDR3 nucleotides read TGTGCCAGCAGCCAACAAAGCGCACAGGGGTTCAATGAGCAGTTCTTC.

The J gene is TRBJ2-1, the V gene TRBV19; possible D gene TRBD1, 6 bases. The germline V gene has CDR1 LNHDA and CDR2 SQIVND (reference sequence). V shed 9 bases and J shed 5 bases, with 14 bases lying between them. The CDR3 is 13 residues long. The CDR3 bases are TGTGCCAGCTCAACCGGGACAAACAATGAGCAGTTCTTC. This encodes CASSTGTNNEQFF.

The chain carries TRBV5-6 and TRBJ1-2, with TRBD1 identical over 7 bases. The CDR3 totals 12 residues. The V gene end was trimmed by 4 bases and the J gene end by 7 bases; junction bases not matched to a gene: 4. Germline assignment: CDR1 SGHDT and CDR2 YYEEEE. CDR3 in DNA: TGTGCCAGCAGCGGAGACAGGGCTGGCTACACCTTC. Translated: CASSGDRAGYTF.

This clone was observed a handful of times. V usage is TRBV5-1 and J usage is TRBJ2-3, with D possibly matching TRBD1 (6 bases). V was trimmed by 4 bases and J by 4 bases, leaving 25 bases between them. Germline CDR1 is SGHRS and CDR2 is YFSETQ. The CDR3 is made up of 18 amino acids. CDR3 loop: CASSGLGALIGTSDTQYF. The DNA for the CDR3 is TGCGCCAGCAGCGGGCTGGGGGCCTTGATAGGAACCTCAGATACGCAGTATTTT.

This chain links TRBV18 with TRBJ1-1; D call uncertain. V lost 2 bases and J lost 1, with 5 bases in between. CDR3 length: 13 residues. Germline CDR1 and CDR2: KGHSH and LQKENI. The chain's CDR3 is CASSPTQNTEAFF. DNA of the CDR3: TGTGCCAGCTCACCAACACAGAACACTGAAGCTTTCTTT.